These T cell receptor beta chains were read from a single sample in a study of regulatory T cells in long-lasting Graves disease. Via MiXCR, TCRdb re-called the multiplex PCR reads, giving one row per CDR3 protein. The sample carries roughly 450,000 distinct CDR3 sequences, around 20% recorded once. The sequencing here drew on peripheral blood mononuclear cells (PBMCs), taken when the disease was refractory, from a patient treated with antithyroid drugs. The receptors derive from a female donor with Graves disease. CDR3s include the opening cysteine and the closing phenylalanine or tryptophan. The D gene is left open where the match is weak. Only part of the rows carry a size: once, few, many, or a class if the clone is expanded.

abundance,v_gene,j_gene,d_gene,CDR3nt,CDR3aa
.,TRBV30,TRBJ1-1,.,TGTGCCTGGAGTTACAGATTTAACACTGAAGCTTCCTTT,CAWSYRFNTEASF
.,TRBV6-2/TRBV6-3,TRBJ1-3,.,TGTGCCAGCAGCCTTACCGGCAGGGCAATAGGTGGAAACACCATATATTTT,CASSLTGRAIGGNTIYF
many,TRBV12-3/TRBV12-4,TRBJ1-5,TRBD1,TGTGCCAGCAGTCAGACAGGGGGCAGAAATCAGCCCCAGCATTTT,CASSQTGGRNQPQHF
many,TRBV7-3,TRBJ2-6,.,TGTGCCAGCAGCTTAACAGGTCTAGAGTCTGGGGCCAACGTCCTGACTTTC,CASSLTGLESGANVLTF
many,TRBV28,TRBJ2-7,.,TGTGCCAGCAGTTTCCGGGACGGGGCCTACGAGCAGTACTTC,CASSFRDGAYEQYF
many,TRBV2,TRBJ1-1,TRBD1,TGTGCCAGCAGTGATCTGACAGGGATGAACACTGAAGCTTTCTTT,CASSDLTGMNTEAFF
.,TRBV27,TRBJ2-2,.,TGTGCCAGCAGTTATCAGCCCCGGACAGATCCCGGGGAGCTGTTTTTT,CASSYQPRTDPGELFF
many,TRBV7-2,TRBJ2-5,TRBD2,TGTGCCAGCAGCTTGGGACTAGCGGCCGACGGGCAAGAGACCCAGTACTTC,CASSLGLAADGQETQYF
many,TRBV30,TRBJ1-1,TRBD1,TGTGCCTGGAGTGTACAAGGAATACAGGGGGCCCAAGCTTTCTTT,CAWSVQGIQGAQAFF
few,TRBV13,TRBJ2-2,TRBD2,TGTGCCAGCAGCGCCCAAGCCGCCGGGACTAGCGGATACACCGGGGAGCTGTTTTTT,CASSAQAAGTSGYTGELFF
many,TRBV6-1,TRBJ1-2,.,TGTGCCAGCAGTGAACACGATGGCTACACCTTC,CASSEHDGYTF
few,TRBV6-1,TRBJ1-2,.,TGTGCCAGCTACCACAGCGGCTACACCTTC,CASYHSGYTF
.,TRBV20-1,TRBJ1-4,.,TGCAGTGCTAGAGATCTTTTCGGGGATGAAAAACTGTTTTTT,CSARDLFGDEKLFF
.,TRBV28,TRBJ1-6,.,TGTGCCAGCAGTTTATGGCCCAACGATAATTCACCCCCCCACTTT,CASSLWPNDNSPPHF
many,TRBV6-5,TRBJ1-5,.,TGTGCCAGCAGTTATGGGGGCGCGGGCCAGCCCCAGCATTTT,CASSYGGAGQPQHF
many,TRBV28,TRBJ2-7,.,TGTGCCAGCAGTCCGACCGGAGGGGCGGACGAGCAGTACTTC,CASSPTGGADEQYF
.,TRBV2,TRBJ2-3,.,TGTGCCAGCAGCAGGACAAGTTACGCAGATACGCAGTATTTT,CASSRTSYADTQYF
many,TRBV30,TRBJ1-1,.,TGTGCCTGGAGTGGGGGAGCGGAAGCTTTCTTT,CAWSGGAEAFF
many,TRBV12-3/TRBV12-4,TRBJ2-5,TRBD2,TGTGCCAGCAGTTTGGGGGCCATAGCGGGAGTGAGGGAGACCCAGTACTTC,CASSLGAIAGVRETQYF
few,TRBV6-1,TRBJ2-5,.,TGTGCCAGCACAGCGAGTCAAGAGACCCAGTACTTC,CASTASQETQYF
few,TRBV7-3,TRBJ2-5,TRBD1,TGTGCCAGCAGCCCCGGGACAGGGGGGACCCAGTACTTC,CASSPGTGGTQYF
few,TRBV5-1,TRBJ1-5,TRBD1,TGCGCCAGCAGCATTACAGGGGGCCGCCAGCCCCAGCATTTT,CASSITGGRQPQHF
few,TRBV15,TRBJ2-2,.,TGTGCCACCAGCTCCCCGCGGGGAGAGCGAGGGGAGCTGTTTTTT,CATSSPRGERGELFF
.,TRBV19,TRBJ2-2,.,TGTGCCAGTAGTATGAGTGACGGAGCCCCCGCCGGGGAGCTGTTTTTT,CASSMSDGAPAGELFF